This is a list of T cell receptor beta chains from one sample in a study of blood T cell repertoires in COVID-19. Clones were read by immunoSEQ multiplex PCR, and TCRdb kept only the in-frame ones, dropping some. The table shows about 200,000 clones, with just under 85% occurring only once. Input material: peripheral blood. Every receptor here comes from a woman aged 50 to 65 with active or convalescent COVID-19. The CDR3 runs from the conserved cysteine through the conserved F or W. The order of the fields is J gene, V gene, CDR3 protein.

J gene: TRBJ2-3; V gene: TRBV28; CDR3 protein: CASSLGTRTDTQYF
J gene: TRBJ1-6; V gene: TRBV1; CDR3 protein: CTSSQDGADHNSPLHF
J gene: TRBJ2-7; V gene: TRBV30; CDR3 protein: CAWRSGQGRNEQYF
J gene: TRBJ1-4; V gene: TRBV6-6; CDR3 protein: CASSPTVFNEKLFF
J gene: TRBJ1-5; V gene: TRBV2; CDR3 protein: CASRQRAGDQPQHF
J gene: TRBJ1-1; V gene: TRBV21-1; CDR3 protein: CASSPTTGGKDRTEAFF
J gene: TRBJ1-6; V gene: TRBV30; CDR3 protein: CAWSAGPQGTNNSPLHF
J gene: TRBJ1-2; V gene: TRBV2; CDR3 protein: CASSLFPGTGDGYTF
J gene: TRBJ1-1; V gene: TRBV24-1; CDR3 protein: CATSDQGAAFF
J gene: TRBJ1-4; V gene: TRBV5-6; CDR3 protein: CASSLANGRGEKLFF